The sequence of this TCR beta chain was determined in a study of T cells after yellow fever vaccination. The CDR3 totals 15 residues. Trimming cost V 5 bases and J 11 bases, with 24 bases left between them. Each CDR3 protein is one row after TCRdb ran MiXCR on the 5' RACE reads. The repertoire holds 200,000 to 300,000 distinct CDR3 sequences, with approximately 6.3% as singletons. The V call is TRBV12-3 or TRBV12-4, the J call TRBJ1-1, with D perhaps TRBD1 (5 bases). This TCR derives from a man in his thirties or forties who received the YFV17D yellow fever vaccine. The sample in question was CD4+ T cells sorted from PBMCs, obtained on the day of the yellow fever booster vaccination. CDR3 amino acids: CASSQVPGEVMSAFF. The CDR3 DNA reads as TGTGCCAGCAGTCAGGTCCCGGGGGAGGTGATGTCGGCTTTCTTT.